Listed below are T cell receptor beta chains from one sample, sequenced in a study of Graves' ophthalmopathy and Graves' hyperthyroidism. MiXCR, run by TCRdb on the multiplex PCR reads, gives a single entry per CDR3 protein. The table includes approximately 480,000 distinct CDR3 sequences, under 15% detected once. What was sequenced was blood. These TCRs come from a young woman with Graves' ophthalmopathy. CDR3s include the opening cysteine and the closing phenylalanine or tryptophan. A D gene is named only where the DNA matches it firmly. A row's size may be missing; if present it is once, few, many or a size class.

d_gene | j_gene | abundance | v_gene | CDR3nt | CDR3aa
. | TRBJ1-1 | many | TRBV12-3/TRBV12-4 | TGTGCCAGCAGTTTGGTCAGTCGGAACACTGAAGCTTTCTTT | CASSLVSRNTEAFF
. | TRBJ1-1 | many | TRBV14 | TGTGCCAGCAGCCGCCTGCGCGGGCTGACACGAGGAGGCACTGAAGCTTTCTTT | CASSRLRGLTRGGTEAFF
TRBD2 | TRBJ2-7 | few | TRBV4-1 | TGCGCCAGCAGCCAAGTAGGACTAGCCAGTTACGAGCAGTACTTC | CASSQVGLASYEQYF
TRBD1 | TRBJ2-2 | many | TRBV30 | TGTGCCTGGAATCCGGGACAGGGGTACACCGGGGAGCTGTTTTTT | CAWNPGQGYTGELFF
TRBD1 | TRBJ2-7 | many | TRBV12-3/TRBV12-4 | TGTGCCAGCAGCAGGGACAGTCTCTACGAGCAGTACTTC | CASSRDSLYEQYF
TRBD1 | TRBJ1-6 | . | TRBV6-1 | TGTGCCAGCGGCGGACAGGGTAATACACCCCTCCACTTT | CASGGQGNTPLHF
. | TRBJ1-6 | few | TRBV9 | TGTGCCAGCAGCGCCCGGGTCGCGGATTCACCCCTCCACTTT | CASSARVADSPLHF
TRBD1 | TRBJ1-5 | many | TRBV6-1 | TGTGCCAGCAGTGAAAGAGGAATGGGACAGAAACAGCCCCAGCATTTT | CASSERGMGQKQPQHF
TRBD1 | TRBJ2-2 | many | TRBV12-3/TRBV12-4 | TGTGCCAGCAGGAAGAGGGGGCGTACCGGGGAGCTGTTTTTT | CASRKRGRTGELFF
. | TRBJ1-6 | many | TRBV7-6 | TGTGCCAGCAGCTTAAGCTGGGTCTCACCCCTCCACTTT | CASSLSWVSPLHF
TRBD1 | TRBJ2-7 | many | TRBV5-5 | TGTGCCAGCAGCCCTGGGACAGGAGGGTTCGAGCAGTACTTC | CASSPGTGGFEQYF
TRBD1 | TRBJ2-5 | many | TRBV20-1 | TGCAGTGCTAGAGTCCCAGGGGGCCAAGAGACCCAGTACTTC | CSARVPGGQETQYF
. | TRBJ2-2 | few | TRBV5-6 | TGTGCCAGCGGAGGGGCCACATCGAACACCGGGGAGCTGTTTTTT | CASGGATSNTGELFF
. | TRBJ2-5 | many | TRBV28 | TGTGCCAGCGGGCACAGGGCCGCGACCCAGTACTTC | CASGHRAATQYF
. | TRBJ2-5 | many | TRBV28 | TGTGCCAGCAGTTTATGGGGGCGGCAAGAGACCCAGTACTTC | CASSLWGRQETQYF
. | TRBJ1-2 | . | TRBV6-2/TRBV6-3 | TGTGCCAGCAGTTACTCCATCCCGCGGCGGGGCGTCGGCTATGGCTACACCTTC | CASSYSIPRRGVGYGYTF
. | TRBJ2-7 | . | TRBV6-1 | TGTGCCAGCAGACCTATGGACTCCTACGAGCAGTACTTC | CASRPMDSYEQYF
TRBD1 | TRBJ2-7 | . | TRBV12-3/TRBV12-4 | TGTGCCAGCACCCGGGACAGTTACTACGAGCAGTACTTC | CASTRDSYYEQYF
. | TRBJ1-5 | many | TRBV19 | TGTGCCAGTAGCGCCGGCCGAGGTCTTGGACAGCCCCAGCATTTT | CASSAGRGLGQPQHF
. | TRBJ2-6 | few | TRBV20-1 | TGCAGTGCTAGCCCGCGGGACGGACAACCTGGGGCCAACGTCCTGACTTTC | CSASPRDGQPGANVLTF
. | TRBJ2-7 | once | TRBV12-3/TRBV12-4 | TGTGCCAGCAGTTTAGCACCAGGGTCTAACGAGCAGTACTTC | CASSLAPGSNEQYF
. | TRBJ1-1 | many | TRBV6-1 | TGTGCCAGCACCCCCTGGGGGGGATCGGGCACTGAAGCTTTCTTT | CASTPWGGSGTEAFF
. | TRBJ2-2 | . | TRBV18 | TGTGCCAGCTCACCAATATCGGGGGCAGACACCGGGGAGCTGTTTTTT | CASSPISGADTGELFF
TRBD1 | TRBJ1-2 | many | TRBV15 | TGTGCCACCAGCAGAGATCAGGGGACAGGAGGAGGTCATGGCTACACCTTC | CATSRDQGTGGGHGYTF
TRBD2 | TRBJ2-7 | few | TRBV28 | TGTGCCAGCTGTCCCGAAAGCGGGGACCTTACCTACAAGCAGTACTTC | CASCPESGDLTYKQYF
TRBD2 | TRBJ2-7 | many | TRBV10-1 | TGCGCCAGCAGTGAGTCGGGGAGGGCTCACGAGCAGTACTTC | CASSESGRAHEQYF
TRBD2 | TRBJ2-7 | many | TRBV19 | TGTGCCAGTAGTATCGGACTAGCGGGACCCTACGAGCAGTACTTC | CASSIGLAGPYEQYF
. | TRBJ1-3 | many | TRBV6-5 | TGTGCCAGCAGTTGGACAGAATACTCTGGAAACACCATATATTTT | CASSWTEYSGNTIYF
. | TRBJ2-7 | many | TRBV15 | TGTGCCACCAGCAGAGACAGGGGGGACGAGCAGTACTTC | CATSRDRGDEQYF
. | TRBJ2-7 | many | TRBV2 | TGTGCCAGCAGTGACGGAGCGGATAGCTCCTACGAGCAGTACTTC | CASSDGADSSYEQYF
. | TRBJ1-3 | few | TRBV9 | TGTGCCAGCAGCCCCCTTGGGGGGGGGTCCCTCAATTTT | CASSPLGGGSLNF
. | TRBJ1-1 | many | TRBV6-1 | TGTGCCAGCAGACCCCCGGGCGGGGCCACTGAAGCTTTCTTT | CASRPPGGATEAFF
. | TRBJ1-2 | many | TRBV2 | TGTGCCAGCAGTGTTTCAGGGGATGGCTACACCTTC | CASSVSGDGYTF
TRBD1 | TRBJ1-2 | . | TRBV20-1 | TGCAGTGCTAGAGATCACAGGGGCGACGACTATGGCTACACCTTC | CSARDHRGDDYGYTF
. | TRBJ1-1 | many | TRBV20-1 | TGCAGTGCTAGACAACAGAACGGGGTACCCTTCCTCCCTGAAGCTTTCTTT | CSARQQNGVPFLPEAFF
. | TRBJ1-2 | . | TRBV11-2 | TGTGCCAGCAGCCCCGTTTTGTGGTATGGCTACACCTTC | CASSPVLWYGYTF
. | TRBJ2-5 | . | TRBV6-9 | TGTGCCACCGAGTTATTCCATACAAATTGGCCCACCTTCACGGCGACCAAAGAGACCCAGTACTTC | CATELFHTNWPTFTATKETQYF
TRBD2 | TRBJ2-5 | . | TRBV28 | TGTGCCAGCAGCCCATCTTTCGGACTAGCGGGGACAGAGACCCAGTACTTC | CASSPSFGLAGTETQYF
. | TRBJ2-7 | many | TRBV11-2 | TGTGCCAGCAGCTTACACCAGAGTTACGAGCAGTACTTC | CASSLHQSYEQYF
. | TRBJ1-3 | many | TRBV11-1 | TGTGCCAGCAGCTTAGTGAAGCGATCCTCTGGAAACACCATATATTTT | CASSLVKRSSGNTIYF
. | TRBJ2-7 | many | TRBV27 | TGTGCCAGCAGTTTGACCCAGGGCCACTACGAGCAGTACTTC | CASSLTQGHYEQYF